The rows below give T cell receptor beta chains drawn from one sample of a study of cytomegalovirus exposure and HLA in healthy donors. The repertoire was sequenced with immunoSEQ multiplex PCR; TCRdb's copy has only in-frame clones and lacks some. Here the sample spans 65,000 to 90,000 clones, roughly 70% being singletons. The specimen sequenced was PBMCs. The receptor source for this set is a man between 65 and 85 years old in good health and CMV-seronegative. The CDR3 runs from the conserved cysteine through the conserved F or W. The order of the fields is D gene, clone size, V gene, J gene, CDR3 DNA, CDR3 protein. D genes are given only for firm matches. The size field is filled for only some rows; it gives once, few, many or a size class.

D: .
size: .
V: TRBV30
J: TRBJ1-2
DNA: TGTGCCTGGAGTAGACAGTCATATGGCTACACCTTC
CDR3: CAWSRQSYGYTF

D: TRBD2
size: .
V: TRBV2
J: TRBJ2-5
DNA: TGTGCCAGCAGTGTCTCTAGCGGGGCCTCCCAAGAGACCCAGTACTTC
CDR3: CASSVSSGASQETQYF

D: TRBD1
size: .
V: TRBV29-1
J: TRBJ2-4
DNA: TGCAGCGTCATACAGGGGGCCAAAAACATTCAGTACTTC
CDR3: CSVIQGAKNIQYF

D: TRBD2
size: .
V: TRBV7-2
J: TRBJ2-3
DNA: TGTGCCAGCAGCTTATCTAGCGGGATATTCGATACGCAGTATTTT
CDR3: CASSLSSGIFDTQYF

D: .
size: once
V: TRBV23-1
J: TRBJ1-6
DNA: TGCGCCAGCAGTCATTTTAGGGGTAAGTCACCCCTCCACTTT
CDR3: CASSHFRGKSPLHF

D: .
size: .
V: TRBV5-4
J: TRBJ1-6
DNA: TGTGCCAGCAGCTTGCAGGGAAATTCACCCCTCCACTTT
CDR3: CASSLQGNSPLHF

D: TRBD1
size: .
V: TRBV5-6
J: TRBJ1-5
DNA: TGTGCCAGCAGCCGGGGACAGGGGGCTCAGCCCCAGCATTTT
CDR3: CASSRGQGAQPQHF

D: .
size: few
V: TRBV5-6
J: TRBJ1-2
DNA: TGTGCCAGCAGCTTGGGAGGGAACTATGGCTACACCTTC
CDR3: CASSLGGNYGYTF

D: .
size: .
V: TRBV7-2
J: TRBJ1-2
DNA: TGTGCCAGCAGCCCAAACTCCAGGGGCTACACCTTC
CDR3: CASSPNSRGYTF

D: .
size: .
V: TRBV19
J: TRBJ2-4
DNA: TGTGCCAGTGGGGACTTGGTGGCCATTCAGTACTTC
CDR3: CASGDLVAIQYF

D: TRBD1
size: .
V: TRBV5-1
J: TRBJ1-2
DNA: TGCGCCAGCAGCCGGGGACAGGGTGCGGGTGGCTACACCTTC
CDR3: CASSRGQGAGGYTF